The 19 T cell receptor beta chains below all came from one sample that was sequenced in a study of CD8 T cells in ankylosing spondylitis (dated by TCRdb to between 2016 and 2019). Receptor libraries were prepared by 5' RACE. This sample was sequenced with an Illumina HiSeq 2500. TCRdb redid the processing of the public reads, applying fastp at Q25 and MiXCR, and retained in-frame beta chains. Rows matching on CDR3 protein sequence are summarized as one entry with the most common DNA and genes. The sample table holds 250,000 to 400,000 distinct CDR3 sequences, of which around 10% were seen once. The ten largest clones add up to roughly 9% of the sample. Sequencing used blood, either unsorted or a sorted T cell fraction (not recorded which). These receptors all come from a female donor with ankylosing spondylitis or in good health (not recorded which).

This clonotype was seen a few times. This sequence joins TRBV20-1 and TRBJ1-5; tentatively, D is TRBD1 (5 bases). CDR3 size: 14 residues. Germline CDR1 is DFQATT and CDR2 is SNEGSKA (reference sequence). The germline V and J ends were trimmed by 6 bases and 6 bases, with 18 bases remaining between them. The CDR3 region is CSASQGGSGQPQHF. The CDR3 DNA follows: TGCAGTGCGTCCCAGGGAGGGTCCGGTCAGCCCCAGCATTTT.

This rearrangement joins TRBV20-1 to TRBJ2-1; 7 bases line up with TRBD2. Germline V gives CDR1 DFQATT, CDR2 SNEGSKA (reference sequence). CDR3 length equals 16 residues. V gave up 4 bases and J gave up 0 bases; unmatched junction bases: 9. The CDR3, as DNA: TGCAGTGCTAAAAAAACTAGCGCTAGCTCCTACAATGAGCAGTTCTTC. This sequence encodes CSAKKTSASSYNEQFF.

This clonotype was picked up a small number of times. V gene TRBV7-3 combines with J gene TRBJ1-1, with TRBD1 as a possible D gene (5 bases). V gave up 3 bases and J gave up 6 bases, with 17 bases separating them. Per the germline V gene, CDR1 is SGHTA and CDR2 is FQGTGA. The CDR3 loop spans 15 amino acids. CDR3 protein: CASSLSGAQGSEAFF. As DNA, the CDR3 is TGTGCCAGCAGCTTGTCAGGCGCCCAGGGCTCTGAAGCTTTCTTT. Full variable domain (remainder filled in from reference TRBV7-3 and TRBJ1-1): GAGVSQTPSNKVTEKGKYVELRCDPISGHTALYWYRQSLGQGPEFLIYFQGTGAADDSGLPNDRFFAVRPEGSVSTLKIQRTERGDSAVYLCASSLSGAQGSEAFFGQGTRLTVV.

This chain connects TRBV29-1 to TRBJ2-1; 7 positions match TRBD2. The CDR3 extends over 15 amino acids. V shed 7 bases, J shed 6 bases, and the junction held 15 bases outside the gene matches. Germline V gene lookup returns CDR1 SQVTM and CDR2 ANQGSEA. The CDR3 here is CSALGAGEITNEQFF. CDR3 DNA: TGCAGCGCCCTCGGTGCGGGAGAGATTACCAATGAGCAGTTCTTC.

This clonotype appeared many times. The chain employs TRBV18 and TRBJ2-7, with 9 nucleotides matching TRBD2. CDR1 and CDR2 (germline): KGHSH, LQKENI. With V trimmed by 4 bases and J by 3 bases, 7 bases remained unmatched. The CDR3 is made up of 15 amino acids. CDR3 loop: CASSLESSGIYEQYF. Here the CDR3 DNA reads TGTGCCAGCTCACTGGAGTCTAGCGGGATCTACGAGCAGTACTTC.

This sequence joins TRBV4-3 and TRBJ1-5; D is uncertain. Germline CDR1 reads LGHNA; CDR2 reads YSLEER. Between the trimmed V and J ends, which lost 0 bases and 1 base, there was a span of 13 bases. The CDR3 spans 17 residues. The CDR3 loop reads CASSQDFQPGSNQPQHF. The CDR3 region has the DNA TGCGCCAGCAGCCAAGATTTTCAACCGGGGAGCAATCAGCCCCAGCATTTT.

In regard to this clonotype: A much more abundant neighbour one base away suggests this may be a read error. The genes are TRBV5-1 and TRBJ2-1; D remains ambiguous. CDR3 length: 13 residues. The germline CDR1 and CDR2 sequences are SGHRS and YFSETQ. CDR3 nucleotides: TGCTCCAGCAGCGCGGACCTCTTCTGGCCCGAGTTCTTC. Protein sequence: CSSSADLFWPEFF.

This clonotype was detected ten times or more. This chain uses TRBV5-5 with TRBJ2-5; D perhaps matches TRBD2 (5 bases). Germline V lookup: CDR1 SGHKS, CDR2 YYEKEE (reference sequence). This CDR3 region has 13 residues. V dropped 4 bases and J dropped 7 bases, with 14 bases sitting between them. CDR3 nucleotides: TGTGCCAGCAGCCCCTCGGCCGAGGGGACCCAGTACTTC. It translates to CASSPSAEGTQYF. Supplemented by reference TRBV5-5 and TRBJ2-5, the full variable domain reads DAGVTQSPTHLIKTRGQQVTLRCSPISGHKSVSWYQQVLGQGPQFIFQYYEKEERGRGNFPDRFSARQFPNYSSELNVNALLLGDSALYLCASSPSAEGTQYFGPGTRLLVL.

Turning to this clonotype: A much larger clonotype is one base distant, so this may be a read error. This chain joins TRBV2 and TRBJ1-1; D remains ambiguous. The CDR3 sequence is 15 residues long. CDR1 SNHLY and CDR2 FYNNEI come from the germline V gene. The CDR3 DNA sequence: TGTGCCAGCAGTGGAGGTAACACCCTGAACACTGAAGCTTACTTT. Protein product: CASSGGNTLNTEAYF.

In the case of this clonotype: This sequence may be a read error, since a much larger clone differs from it by one base. This chain uses TRBV7-2 with TRBJ2-5, with D perhaps TRBD2 (5 bases). This CDR3 spans 16 amino acids. Per germline, CDR1 SGHTA and CDR2 FQGNSA. V lost 2 bases and J 1 base, leaving 14 bases between the germline ends. The CDR3 sequence is CASSLKGAWIQETQYF. The CDR3 nucleotides are TGTGCCAGCAGCTTAAAGGGAGCATGGATCCAAGAGACCCAGTACTTC.

This clonotype was picked up many times. The chain recombines TRBV20-1 with TRBJ2-7, with a tentative D call TRBD1 (6 bases). Deletions cut 6 bases from V and 4 bases from J, with 13 bases between. Per the germline V gene, CDR1 is DFQATT and CDR2 is SNEGSKA (reference sequence). This CDR3 spans 12 amino acids. In DNA form, the CDR3 reads TGCAGTGCATCTGACAGGCTATACGAGCAGTACTTC. Translated: CSASDRLYEQYF.

This clonotype was seen only a few times. The V gene is TRBV12-3 or TRBV12-4, the J gene TRBJ2-5, with D possibly called TRBD1 or TRBD2 (5 bases each). The CDR3 is 17 residues long. V was clipped by 7 bases and J by 5 bases, with 26 bases between them. The CDR3 DNA reads as TGTGCCAGCACCTTCGGGACCCTCGGGGTGGGTCGGGAGACCCAGTACTTC. Translated, it gives CASTFGTLGVGRETQYF.

This clonotype has more than one count but fewer than ten. J is TRBJ1-4 and V is TRBV3-1, with 9 bases lining up with TRBD1. From germline, CDR1 is LGHDT and CDR2 YNNKEL (reference sequence). CDR3 size: 15 residues. V dropped 5 bases and J dropped 4; count of bases not matched to a gene: 5. CDR3 residues: CASSSRTGVNEKLFF. The CDR3 DNA reads TGTGCCAGCAGCTCAAGGACAGGGGTTAATGAAAAACTGTTTTTT.

Remarks on this clonotype: The junction departs from germline at one end; a sequencing error may be responsible. The V call is TRBV20-1, the J call TRBJ2-5, with unresolved D. The germline V gene has CDR1 DFQATT and CDR2 SNEGSKA (reference sequence). This CDR3 has 16 residues. The CDR3, as DNA: TGCTGTGCTAGTCCGGATACAAATAAGTACCAAGAGACCCAGTACTTC. Its protein is CCASPDTNKYQETQYF.

This clonotype was detected ten times or more. The gene calls are TRBV6-1 and TRBJ2-7; TRBD1 is a possible D gene (6 bases). The V and J ends lost 8 bases and 2 bases respectively, with 13 bases between them. Germline V CDR1 and CDR2: MNHNS, SASEGT. The CDR3 extends over 13 amino acids. CDR3 sequence reads: CASQKTGPYEQYF. The CDR3 DNA follows: TGTGCCAGCCAGAAGACAGGCCCCTACGAGCAGTACTTC.

This clonotype was recorded a few times. The J gene is TRBJ2-5, the V gene TRBV12-3 or TRBV12-4; no firm D call. This CDR3 is 14 amino acids long. V was pared by 6 bases and J by 3 bases, with 14 bases between. CDR3 coding DNA: TGTGCCAGCAGACCCTCCCTAAGGAAAGAGACCCAGTACTTC. As protein: CASRPSLRKETQYF.

The sample holds many counts of this clonotype. The chain employs TRBV12-3 or TRBV12-4 and TRBJ2-7; the D is unclear. The V end was cut by 3 bases, the J end by 2 bases, with 5 bases between. The CDR3 runs to 12 residues. As DNA, the CDR3 is TGTGCCAGCAGTTTGATGGCCTACGAGCAGTACTTC. Translated: CASSLMAYEQYF.

This clonotype was found many times. The chain combines TRBV11-2 with TRBJ2-7; the match to TRBD1 covers 7 bases. There are 15 residues in the CDR3. The V and J ends lost 1 base and 0 bases, in that order; junction bases with no gene match: 3. CDR1 and CDR2 from the germline V gene are SGHAT and FQNNGV. CDR3 DNA sequence: TGTGCCAGCAGCTTAGGACAGGGAAACTCCTACGAGCAGTACTTC. It translates to CASSLGQGNSYEQYF.

The table lists this clonotype with many counts. The chain links TRBV7-8 to TRBJ2-1; TRBD2 agrees at 12 bases. Germline assignment: CDR1 SGHVS and CDR2 FQNEAQ. The trim removed 1 base at V and 5 bases at J, leaving 15 bases unmatched. There are 20 residues in the CDR3. CDR3: CASSLEGVLAGGTVHNEQFF. The DNA for the CDR3 is TGTGCCAGCAGCTTAGAGGGGGTACTAGCGGGAGGAACGGTCCACAATGAGCAGTTCTTC.